The rows below give T cell receptor beta chains drawn from one sample of a study of blood T cell repertoires in COVID-19. Libraries were prepared by immunoSEQ multiplex PCR; TCRdb keeps only in-frame clonotypes and omits some of them. The sample consists of tens of thousands of clones, over 85% of them appearing once. The sequenced sample was peripheral blood. The receptors were gathered from a human donor in a cohort sampled during active COVID-19. Both conserved end residues are part of each CDR3. D genes are given only for firm matches. Rows give clone size only sometimes, using once, few, many, or a class for an expanded clone.

V: TRBV28; size: -; D: TRBD1; length: 13; J: TRBJ1-2; DNA: TGTGCCAGCAGGATAACAGGGGGCCATGGCTACACCTTC; CDR3: CASRITGGHGYTF
V: TRBV5-1; size: -; D: TRBD1; length: 14; J: TRBJ2-7; DNA: TGCGCCAGCAGCACCGGACAGGGGGCTTACGAGCAGTACTTC; CDR3: CASSTGQGAYEQYF
V: TRBV5-1; size: -; D: -; length: 13; J: TRBJ2-5; DNA: TGCGCCAGCAGCTTGGAGGCGGCCGGGACCCAGTACTTC; CDR3: CASSLEAAGTQYF
V: TRBV7-3; size: -; D: TRBD1; length: 14; J: TRBJ1-5; DNA: TGTGCCAGCAGATTGGACAGGGCAGGCCAGCCCCAGCATTTT; CDR3: CASRLDRAGQPQHF
V: TRBV29-1; size: -; D: -; length: 14; J: TRBJ2-3; DNA: TGCAGCGTTGAATTGGGCAGGGAAGGGGATACGCAGTATTTT; CDR3: CSVELGREGDTQYF
V: TRBV5-1; size: -; D: TRBD1; length: 13; J: TRBJ2-5; DNA: TGCGCCAGCAGACAGGGGCTTCAAGAGACCCAGTACTTC; CDR3: CASRQGLQETQYF
V: TRBV6-4; size: -; D: TRBD2; length: 12; J: TRBJ2-7; DNA: TGTGCCAGCAGGATACTAGCGCACGAGCAGTACTTC; CDR3: CASRILAHEQYF
V: TRBV6-1; size: -; D: -; length: 15; J: TRBJ2-1; DNA: TGTGCCAGCAGTGAAGTGGGCAGGGGATACAATGAGCAGTTCTTC; CDR3: CASSEVGRGYNEQFF
V: TRBV6-1; size: -; D: -; length: 14; J: TRBJ1-4; DNA: TGTGCCAGCAGTGAAAATCAGTTTAATGAAAAACTGTTTTTT; CDR3: CASSENQFNEKLFF
V: TRBV15; size: -; D: TRBD2; length: 16; J: TRBJ2-2; DNA: TGTGCCACCAGCCGAAGCGGGGCCGCGAACACCGGGGAGCTGTTTTTT; CDR3: CATSRSGAANTGELFF
V: TRBV5-5; size: few; D: -; length: 15; J: TRBJ1-1; DNA: TGTGCCAGCAGCTTGGGGCCGAACCGGGACACTGAAGCTTTCTTT; CDR3: CASSLGPNRDTEAFF
V: TRBV29-1; size: -; D: TRBD2; length: 14; J: TRBJ2-1; DNA: TGCAGCGTTGAAGCCCTAGCGGGGCCCAAGGAGCAGTTCTTC; CDR3: CSVEALAGPKEQFF
V: TRBV11-2; size: -; D: -; length: 17; J: TRBJ2-3; DNA: TGTGCCAGCAGCTTAGAAGTCGCAGGGGCTCTGGCAGATACGCAGTATTTT; CDR3: CASSLEVAGALADTQYF
V: TRBV6-5; size: -; D: -; length: 14; J: TRBJ1-6; DNA: TGTGCCAGCAGTCGGACAGTTCTTAATTCACCCCTCCACTTT; CDR3: CASSRTVLNSPLHF
V: TRBV7-8; size: -; D: TRBD1; length: 16; J: TRBJ1-3; DNA: TGTGCCAGCAGCCAAATGGGACAGTTCTCTGGAAACACCATATATTTT; CDR3: CASSQMGQFSGNTIYF
V: TRBV2; size: -; D: TRBD2; length: 15; J: TRBJ2-2; DNA: TGTGCCAGCACGGTCCTAGCGGGGGGTTCCGGGGAGCTGTTTTTT; CDR3: CASTVLAGGSGELFF
V: TRBV5-1; size: -; D: -; length: 13; J: TRBJ1-5; DNA: TGCGCCAGCAGTCCCAGGGAGGGTCAGCCCCAGCATTTT; CDR3: CASSPREGQPQHF
V: TRBV6-2/TRBV6-3; size: few; D: TRBD2; length: 16; J: TRBJ2-2; DNA: TGTGCCAGCAGTAAACCGACTAGCAGGAACACCGGGGAGCTGTTTTTT; CDR3: CASSKPTSRNTGELFF
V: TRBV30; size: -; D: TRBD2; length: 15; J: TRBJ2-1; DNA: TGTGCCTGGAAGAAGGGTAAGGCGGGAGTTTATGAGCAGTTCTTC; CDR3: CAWKKGKAGVYEQFF
V: TRBV7-8; size: -; D: TRBD2; length: 15; J: TRBJ2-5; DNA: TGTGCCGGGGGGAGGGCTAGCGGGATGATAGAGACCCAGTACTTC; CDR3: CAGGRASGMIETQYF
V: TRBV28; size: -; D: TRBD1; length: 14; J: TRBJ2-5; DNA: TGTGCCAGCAGTTCAGACAGGGGAAAAGAGACCCAGTACTTC; CDR3: CASSSDRGKETQYF
V: TRBV2; size: -; D: -; length: 12; J: TRBJ2-1; DNA: TGTGCCAGCTCGCTAGCCCACAATGAGCAGTTCTTC; CDR3: CASSLAHNEQFF
V: TRBV28; size: -; D: -; length: 14; J: TRBJ1-2; DNA: TGTGCCAGCACCCGGTCAGGTCTTGTCTATGGCTACACCTTC; CDR3: CASTRSGLVYGYTF
V: TRBV20-1; size: -; D: -; length: 12; J: TRBJ2-7; DNA: TGCAGTGCTAGTTTAGGCGGCTACGAGCAGTACTTC; CDR3: CSASLGGYEQYF
V: TRBV19; size: -; D: -; length: 14; J: TRBJ2-6; DNA: TGTGCCAGTAGTTGGGGGGCTGGGGCCAACGTCCTGACTTTC; CDR3: CASSWGAGANVLTF
V: TRBV4-3; size: -; D: TRBD1; length: 16; J: TRBJ1-4; DNA: TGCGCCAGCAGCGCGCAACAGGGGGCGACTAATGAAAAACTGTTTTTT; CDR3: CASSAQQGATNEKLFF
V: TRBV15; size: -; D: TRBD1; length: 17; J: TRBJ1-5; DNA: TGTGCCACCAGCAGCGGTCCGTGGGACAGGGGCAATCAGCCCCAGCATTTT; CDR3: CATSSGPWDRGNQPQHF
V: TRBV7-8; size: -; D: -; length: 14; J: TRBJ1-1; DNA: TGTGCCAGCAACTACCAGGGGAAGAACACTGAAGCTTTCTTT; CDR3: CASNYQGKNTEAFF
V: TRBV13; size: -; D: TRBD2; length: 15; J: TRBJ2-7; DNA: TGTGCCAGCAGCTTAGAACTAGCGGGGTCCTACGAGCAGTACTTC; CDR3: CASSLELAGSYEQYF
V: TRBV3-1/TRBV3-2; size: -; D: -; length: 11; J: TRBJ2-2; DNA: TGTGCCAGCTTCCAGGCCGGGGAGCTGTTTTTT; CDR3: CASFQAGELFF
V: TRBV7-2; size: -; D: -; length: 13; J: TRBJ2-1; DNA: TGTGCCAGCAGCCTTACACGACTCGGTGAGCAGTTCTTC; CDR3: CASSLTRLGEQFF
V: TRBV18; size: -; D: -; length: 14; J: TRBJ1-5; DNA: TGTGCCAGCTCACCGGAGGCGACTCGGCAGCCCCAGCATTTT; CDR3: CASSPEATRQPQHF
V: TRBV19; size: -; D: TRBD1; length: 16; J: TRBJ2-2; DNA: TGTGCCAGTAGTATCTCCGGGACAGCTAAGGCCGGGGAGCTGTTTTTT; CDR3: CASSISGTAKAGELFF
V: TRBV27; size: -; D: TRBD1; length: 13; J: TRBJ1-6; DNA: TGTGCCACCGGGGACAGGGGGTTTTCACCCCTCCACTTT; CDR3: CATGDRGFSPLHF
V: TRBV4-3; size: -; D: -; length: 13; J: TRBJ1-5; DNA: TGCGCCAGCAGCCAGATGATAGATCAGCCCCAGCATTTT; CDR3: CASSQMIDQPQHF
V: TRBV6-6; size: few; D: TRBD1; length: 15; J: TRBJ2-2; DNA: TGTGCCAGCAGACCGAAAGGGGGCCACACCGGGGAGCTGTTTTTT; CDR3: CASRPKGGHTGELFF
V: TRBV7-9; size: -; D: TRBD2; length: 15; J: TRBJ2-5; DNA: TGTGCCAGCAGTCCAGGACTAGTCGTTCAAGAGACCCAGTACTTC; CDR3: CASSPGLVVQETQYF
V: TRBV7-2; size: -; D: -; length: 13; J: TRBJ2-1; DNA: TGTGCCAGCAGCATGTTTAGCGTCAATGAGCAGTTCTTC; CDR3: CASSMFSVNEQFF
V: TRBV27; size: -; D: TRBD1; length: 15; J: TRBJ2-1; DNA: TGTGCCAGCAGTTTCCGGGACAGGGGACGGGGTGAGCAGTTCTTC; CDR3: CASSFRDRGRGEQFF
V: TRBV27; size: -; D: TRBD1; length: 16; J: TRBJ1-1; DNA: TGTGCCAGCAGCAAACCGGGACAGGGCCCGAGGACTGAAGCTTTCTTT; CDR3: CASSKPGQGPRTEAFF
V: TRBV3-1/TRBV3-2; size: -; D: -; length: 19; J: TRBJ2-2; DNA: TGTGCCAGCAGCCAAGATAGTGCTGCTAGGGGAACAATAACCGGGGAGCTGTTTTTT; CDR3: CASSQDSAARGTITGELFF
V: TRBV7-9; size: -; D: -; length: 13; J: TRBJ2-5; DNA: TGTGCCAGCAGCTTAGATTCCCGGGAGACCCAGTACTTC; CDR3: CASSLDSRETQYF
V: TRBV19; size: -; D: -; length: 14; J: TRBJ1-1; DNA: TGTGCCAGTAGTATAGGAGCCAGGGTCGCTGAAGCTTTCTTT; CDR3: CASSIGARVAEAFF
V: TRBV28; size: -; D: TRBD1; length: 14; J: TRBJ1-5; DNA: TGTGCCAGCAGCATACAGGGGTCGCATCAGCCCCAGCATTTT; CDR3: CASSIQGSHQPQHF
V: TRBV30; size: -; D: TRBD1; length: 15; J: TRBJ2-1; DNA: TGTGCCTGGAGTGTAGGGCAGGGGGCCCGCAATGAGCAGTTCTTC; CDR3: CAWSVGQGARNEQFF
V: TRBV10-3; size: -; D: TRBD1; length: 15; J: TRBJ2-1; DNA: TGTGCCATCAGTGAGTCGAGGACAGGGGGAAATGAGCAGTTCTTC; CDR3: CAISESRTGGNEQFF